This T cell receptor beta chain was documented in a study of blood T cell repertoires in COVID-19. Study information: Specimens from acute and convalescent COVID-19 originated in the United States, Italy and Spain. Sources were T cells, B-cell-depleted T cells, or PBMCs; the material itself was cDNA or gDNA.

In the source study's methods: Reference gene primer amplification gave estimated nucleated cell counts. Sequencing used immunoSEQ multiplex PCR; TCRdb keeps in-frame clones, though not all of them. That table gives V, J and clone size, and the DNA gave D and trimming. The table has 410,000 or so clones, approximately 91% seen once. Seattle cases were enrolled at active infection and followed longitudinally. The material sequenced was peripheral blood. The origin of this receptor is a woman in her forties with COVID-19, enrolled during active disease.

The CDR3 DNA is TGTGCCAGCAGCCAAGGACAGACCACACGGGCCACCGGGGAGCTGTTTTTT. As protein: CASSQGQTTRATGELFF. This rearrangement joins TRBV14 to TRBJ2-2; perhaps TRBD1 as D (5 bases). This CDR3 has 17 residues. The germline V gene has CDR1 SGHDN and CDR2 FVKESK. With 1 base removed from V and 4 bases from J, the gap between germline ends came to 16 bases.